These T cell receptor beta chains were read from a single sample in a study of blood T cell repertoires in COVID-19. Repertoires were generated with immunoSEQ multiplex PCR, while TCRdb's copy carries only in-frame clones and drops some. Of approximately 250,000 clones listed, 84% are singletons. The sequencing input was peripheral blood. The origin of the receptors is a human donor in a cohort sampled during active COVID-19. Both conserved end residues are part of each CDR3. D genes are given only for firm matches. Clone size is given for some rows only: seen once, a few or many times, or a class if the clone is expanded.

d_call: -; clone_size: -; j_call: TRBJ2-2; cdr3_length: 14; v_call: TRBV6-1; cdr3_nt: TGTGCCAGCAGTGATCTAGCAACCACCGGGGAGCTGTTTTTT; cdr3_aa: CASSDLATTGELFF
d_call: TRBD1; clone_size: -; j_call: TRBJ2-7; cdr3_length: 15; v_call: TRBV7-2; cdr3_nt: TGTGCCAGCAGCTCGAGACAGGGGGCCGCCTACGAGCAGTACTTC; cdr3_aa: CASSSRQGAAYEQYF
d_call: TRBD2; clone_size: few; j_call: TRBJ2-7; cdr3_length: 15; v_call: TRBV27; cdr3_nt: TGTGCCAGCAGTAGACCCCTAGCGGGCTCCTACGAGCAGTACTTC; cdr3_aa: CASSRPLAGSYEQYF
d_call: -; clone_size: -; j_call: TRBJ1-6; cdr3_length: 16; v_call: TRBV18; cdr3_nt: TGTGCCAGCTCACCGTTGGGCAGTTTAAACAATTCACCCCTCCACTTT; cdr3_aa: CASSPLGSLNNSPLHF
d_call: -; clone_size: -; j_call: TRBJ1-2; cdr3_length: 15; v_call: TRBV7-8; cdr3_nt: TGTGCCAGCAGCTTAGGGTCGAGAAACGGCTATGGCTACACCTTC; cdr3_aa: CASSLGSRNGYGYTF
d_call: TRBD2; clone_size: -; j_call: TRBJ2-1; cdr3_length: 19; v_call: TRBV27; cdr3_nt: TGTGCCAGCAGTACAAAAAATAGCCTTGGACTAGCGACATACAATGAGCAGTTCTTC; cdr3_aa: CASSTKNSLGLATYNEQFF
d_call: TRBD1; clone_size: -; j_call: TRBJ1-1; cdr3_length: 16; v_call: TRBV7-9; cdr3_nt: TGTGCCAGCAGCCAACCCCGGGACAGGGTAGGCACTGAAGCTTTCTTT; cdr3_aa: CASSQPRDRVGTEAFF
d_call: TRBD2; clone_size: -; j_call: TRBJ2-1; cdr3_length: 16; v_call: TRBV7-3; cdr3_nt: TGTGCCAGCAGCTTAAGCGGGGGGTCTGATAGCAATGAGCAGTTCTTC; cdr3_aa: CASSLSGGSDSNEQFF
d_call: -; clone_size: -; j_call: TRBJ2-3; cdr3_length: 15; v_call: TRBV5-4; cdr3_nt: TGTGCCAGCAGCTTGGATCGTAGTAGCACAGATACGCAGTATTTT; cdr3_aa: CASSLDRSSTDTQYF
d_call: -; clone_size: -; j_call: TRBJ1-1; cdr3_length: 16; v_call: TRBV5-1; cdr3_nt: TGCGCCAGCAGCTTGGCGGGCGGGGGCCGAGACACTGAAGCTTTCTTT; cdr3_aa: CASSLAGGGRDTEAFF
d_call: -; clone_size: -; j_call: TRBJ2-7; cdr3_length: 14; v_call: TRBV5-1; cdr3_nt: TGCGCCAGCAGCTTTTTGGGCCGCCTCTACGAGCAGTACTTC; cdr3_aa: CASSFLGRLYEQYF
d_call: -; clone_size: -; j_call: TRBJ2-7; cdr3_length: 14; v_call: TRBV19; cdr3_nt: TGTGCCAGTAGTACCGGGATCCGCTCCTACGAGCAGTACTTC; cdr3_aa: CASSTGIRSYEQYF
d_call: TRBD2; clone_size: -; j_call: TRBJ2-4; cdr3_length: 19; v_call: TRBV3-1/TRBV3-2; cdr3_nt: TGTGCCAGCAGCCAAGTTCCGGGACTAGCGGGAGAGCCCAAAAACATTCAGTACTTC; cdr3_aa: CASSQVPGLAGEPKNIQYF
d_call: TRBD2; clone_size: -; j_call: TRBJ2-1; cdr3_length: 18; v_call: TRBV4-1; cdr3_nt: TGCGCCAGCAGCCAAGGTTTAGCGGGACATAGCTCCTACAATGAGCAGTTCTTC; cdr3_aa: CASSQGLAGHSSYNEQFF
d_call: TRBD1; clone_size: -; j_call: TRBJ1-5; cdr3_length: 16; v_call: TRBV28; cdr3_nt: TGTGCCAGCAGTCCGATGCTAGGGGGCGCGAACCAGCCCCAGCATTTT; cdr3_aa: CASSPMLGGANQPQHF
d_call: -; clone_size: -; j_call: TRBJ2-2; cdr3_length: 17; v_call: TRBV5-8; cdr3_nt: TGTGCCACTAAGCGGACAGACCACTCGAAAGACACCGGGGAGCTGTTTTTT; cdr3_aa: CATKRTDHSKDTGELFF
d_call: TRBD1; clone_size: few; j_call: TRBJ2-7; cdr3_length: 19; v_call: TRBV4-1; cdr3_nt: TGCGCCAGCAGCCCCAATTCGGCGTCAAGGACAGGATACTCCTACGAGCAGTACTTC; cdr3_aa: CASSPNSASRTGYSYEQYF
d_call: TRBD1; clone_size: -; j_call: TRBJ1-2; cdr3_length: 13; v_call: TRBV6-5; cdr3_nt: TGTGCCAGCTTAGGGACAGGGAACTATGGCTACACCTTC; cdr3_aa: CASLGTGNYGYTF
d_call: TRBD1; clone_size: -; j_call: TRBJ1-2; cdr3_length: 15; v_call: TRBV5-4; cdr3_nt: TGTGCCAGCAGGGGATCAGACAGGGCGGGCTATGGCTACACCTTC; cdr3_aa: CASRGSDRAGYGYTF
d_call: -; clone_size: -; j_call: TRBJ2-5; cdr3_length: 15; v_call: TRBV5-1; cdr3_nt: TGCGCCAGCAATTCCGGGACAAGACCCCAAGAGACCCAGTACTTC; cdr3_aa: CASNSGTRPQETQYF
d_call: -; clone_size: few; j_call: TRBJ2-7; cdr3_length: 14; v_call: TRBV6-6; cdr3_nt: TGTGCCAGCAGTTACTCTACAGGGCCCTACGAGCAGTACTTC; cdr3_aa: CASSYSTGPYEQYF
d_call: TRBD2; clone_size: once; j_call: TRBJ2-3; cdr3_length: 16; v_call: TRBV18; cdr3_nt: TGTGCCAGCTCAAGACTAGCGGGAGGGCTAGCAGATACGCAGTATTTT; cdr3_aa: CASSRLAGGLADTQYF
d_call: -; clone_size: -; j_call: TRBJ1-1; cdr3_length: 15; v_call: TRBV6-4; cdr3_nt: TGTGCCAGCAGTGACCTGGGGGCCCCGAACACTGAAGCTTTCTTT; cdr3_aa: CASSDLGAPNTEAFF
d_call: -; clone_size: -; j_call: TRBJ1-1; cdr3_length: 15; v_call: TRBV5-4; cdr3_nt: TGTGCCAGCAGCTCAACCAGATTAGGGAGCACTGAAGCTTTCTTT; cdr3_aa: CASSSTRLGSTEAFF
d_call: -; clone_size: -; j_call: TRBJ1-1; cdr3_length: 12; v_call: TRBV6-5; cdr3_nt: TGTGCCAGTGGACAGTGGAATACTGAAGCTTTCTTT; cdr3_aa: CASGQWNTEAFF
d_call: TRBD1; clone_size: once; j_call: TRBJ2-7; cdr3_length: 13; v_call: TRBV12-3/TRBV12-4; cdr3_nt: TGTGCCAGCAGTTGGGGACAGGCTTACGAGCAGTACTTC; cdr3_aa: CASSWGQAYEQYF
d_call: -; clone_size: -; j_call: TRBJ2-3; cdr3_length: 13; v_call: TRBV27; cdr3_nt: TGTGCCAGCAGACAAACAGGGACAAATACGCAGTATTTT; cdr3_aa: CASRQTGTNTQYF